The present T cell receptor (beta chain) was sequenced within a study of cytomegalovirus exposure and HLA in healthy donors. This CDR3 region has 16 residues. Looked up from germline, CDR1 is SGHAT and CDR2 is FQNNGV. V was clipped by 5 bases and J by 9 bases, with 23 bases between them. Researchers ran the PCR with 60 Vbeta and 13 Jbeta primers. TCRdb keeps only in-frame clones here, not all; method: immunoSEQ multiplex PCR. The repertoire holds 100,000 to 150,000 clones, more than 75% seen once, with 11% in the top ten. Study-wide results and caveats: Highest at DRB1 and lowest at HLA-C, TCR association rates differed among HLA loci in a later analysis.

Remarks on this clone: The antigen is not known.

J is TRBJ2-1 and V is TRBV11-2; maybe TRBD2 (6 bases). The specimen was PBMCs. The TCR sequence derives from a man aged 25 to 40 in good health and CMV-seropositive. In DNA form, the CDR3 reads TGTGCCAGCAGCCATATAGCGGAAACTAAAGTGGGTGAGCAGTTCTTC. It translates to CASSHIAETKVGEQFF. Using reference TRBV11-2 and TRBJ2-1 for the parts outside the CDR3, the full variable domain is EAGVAQSPRYKIIEKRQSVAFWCNPISGHATLYWYQQILGQGPKLLIQFQNNGVVDDSQLPKDRFSAERLKGVDSTLKIQPAKLEDSAVYLCASSHIAETKVGEQFFGPGTRLTVL.